There are many counts of the clone carrying this T cell receptor beta chain. This CDR3 contains 15 residues. Trimming took off 2 bases at V and 1 base at J, with 12 bases between the two ends. The germline CDR1 and CDR2 sequences are SGHRS and YFSETQ. The sample comes from a study of blood T cell repertoires in COVID-19. Overall study context: The origin of the acute and convalescent COVID-19 samples was the United States, Italy and Spain.

Generated by immunoSEQ multiplex PCR, the TCRdb table keeps only in-frame clones and is missing some. This sample has approximately 120,000 clones, with around four fifths found just once. Sequenced: peripheral blood. This TCR was recovered from an elderly man with acute or convalescent COVID-19. The J gene is TRBJ1-2, the V gene TRBV5-1, with unresolved D. CDR3 sequence: CASSFNRSINYGYTF. CDR3 bases: TGCGCCAGCAGCTTTAACAGATCTATTAACTATGGCTACACCTTC.